This record concerns one T cell receptor (beta chain) sequence. Antigen unknown. Genomic DNA served as template for TCR beta VDJ and CDR3 profiling. TCRdb redid the calling of the reads with MiXCR, one entry per CDR3 protein. The sample has some 210,000 distinct CDR3 sequences; over 55% are singletons. Trimming cost V 4 bases and J 2 bases; bases outside gene matches: 1. The CDR3 sequence is 14 residues long. The V gene's germline CDR1 is LNHDA and CDR2 SQIVND (reference sequence). This sample was included in a study of CD8+CD57+ T cells in acquired aplastic anemia. Across the whole study: Mean yield of DNA from sorted CD4+ and CD8+ cells was approximately 3 ug. Whole-study results and caveats: Patients and controls turned out to have twenty-nine CD8+ CDR3 sequences in common. Controls did not differ significantly from patients in CD8+ Simpson's diversity.

Sequences were obtained from sorted CD4+, CD8+, or CD8+CD57+ T cells (not recorded which) from PBMCs. The chain uses TRBV19 and TRBJ1-3, with 8 positions matching TRBD1. This sequence was found in a human donor in good health. The chain's CDR3 is CASSKDRAGNTIYF. The CDR3 bases are TGTGCCAGTAGTAAGGACAGGGCTGGAAACACCATATATTTT.